The rows below give T cell receptor beta chains drawn from one sample of a study of T cells in Graves' hyperthyroidism and ophthalmopathy. Via MiXCR, TCRdb re-called the multiplex PCR reads, giving one row per CDR3 protein. The data show approximately 520,000 distinct CDR3 sequences, with about 24% seen just once and about 11% held by the top ten. Sequenced: blood. The receptor set was obtained from a woman under 40 with Graves' ophthalmopathy. CDR3s include the opening cysteine and the closing phenylalanine or tryptophan. Fields, in order: clone size, J gene, V gene, D gene, CDR3 length, CDR3 DNA, CDR3 protein. A D gene is named only where the DNA matches it firmly. Clone sizes are given selectively: once, few, many, or a class where the clone is expanded.

>NA|TRBJ2-2|TRBV5-1|TRBD1|15
TGCGCCAGCAGCTTGGACAGGGGCTTCACCGGGGAGCTGTTTTTT
CASSLDRGFTGELFF
>NA|TRBJ2-5|TRBV24-1|NA|16
TGTGCCACCAGTGACATGGCCGGGCAAGGTGTGGAGACCCAGTACTTC
CATSDMAGQGVETQYF
>NA|TRBJ1-5|TRBV6-2/TRBV6-3|TRBD1|18
TGTGCCAGCAGTATCCCGGGACAGGGGTTAGGTGGGAATCAGCCCCAGCATTTT
CASSIPGQGLGGNQPQHF
>many|TRBJ2-7|TRBV20-1|NA|13
TGCAGTGCTAGTCTAGGGGTGTTGTCCGAGCAGTACTTC
CSASLGVLSEQYF
>few|TRBJ1-1|TRBV28|NA|15
TGTGCCAGCAGTTTATGGGGAGGGGATGGGACTGAAGCTTTCTTT
CASSLWGGDGTEAFF
>NA|TRBJ2-2|TRBV12-3/TRBV12-4|TRBD2|13
TGTGCCAGCCGGACTAGCGTTCCCGGGGAGCTGTTTTTT
CASRTSVPGELFF
>NA|TRBJ2-7|TRBV27|TRBD1|15
TGTGCCAGCAGTTTAACCGGGACAGTGGCCTACGAGCAGTACTTC
CASSLTGTVAYEQYF
>few|TRBJ2-7|TRBV19|NA|16
TGTGCCAGTAGTGCCACCGGGCCCACTCCCATCCACGAGCAGTACTTC
CASSATGPTPIHEQYF
>many|TRBJ1-5|TRBV9|NA|15
TGTGCCAGCAGCCCCGACCCGTATAGCAATCAGCCCCAGCATTTT
CASSPDPYSNQPQHF
>few|TRBJ2-7|TRBV15|TRBD2|15
TGTGCCACCAGCAGAGCGGTAGCGGGGTCCTACGAGCAGTACTTC
CATSRAVAGSYEQYF
>many|TRBJ1-2|TRBV6-1|NA|14
TGTGCCAGCAGTGAAGGGTATCGGGGCTATGGCTACACCTTC
CASSEGYRGYGYTF
>many|TRBJ1-1|TRBV19|NA|14
TGTGCCAGTAGTAGTGAGGGCGGAAACACTGAAGCTTTCTTT
CASSSEGGNTEAFF
>many|TRBJ2-5|TRBV9|NA|14
TGTGCCAGCAGCCCCTGGACAGCCCAAGAGACCCAGTACTTC
CASSPWTAQETQYF
>NA|TRBJ2-7|TRBV11-2|TRBD2|18
TGTGCCAGCAGCTTGCAGATGGGGCGGGAGGGAGGCTCCTACGAGCAGTACTTC
CASSLQMGREGGSYEQYF
>few|TRBJ2-7|TRBV5-8|NA|14
TGTGCCAGCAGCTTTGTCGGATCTTGGGGAGAGCAGTACTTC
CASSFVGSWGEQYF